The clone carrying this T cell receptor beta chain appeared many times. Antigen: not known. These data belong to a study of CD8+CD57+ T cells in acquired aplastic anemia. Study-level information: Isolated CD4+ and CD8+ cells, once sorted, yielded DNA averaging roughly 3.4 ug. Reads per healthy sample averaged about 10 million (CD4+) and some 11 million (CD8+). Study-wide results and limits: No significant patient-versus-control difference appeared in CD8+ Simpson's diversity.

Using genomic DNA as the template, TCR beta VDJ and CDR3 profiling was carried out. Using its own MiXCR run on the reads, TCRdb lists one record per CDR3 protein. Counted here are around 200,000 distinct CDR3 sequences, roughly 57% occurring once; the ten biggest clones make up roughly 29%. This CDR3 spans 10 amino acids. V was shortened by 5 bases and J by 7 bases, with 5 bases between the two germline ends. The TCR comes from a human donor in good health. The sample was sorted CD4+, CD8+, or CD8+CD57+ T cells (not recorded which) from PBMCs. The chain recombines TRBV12-3 or TRBV12-4 with TRBJ1-1; D uncertain. CDR3 in amino acids: CASSPDEAFF. In nucleotides, the CDR3 is TGTGCCAGCAGTCCGGATGAAGCTTTCTTT.